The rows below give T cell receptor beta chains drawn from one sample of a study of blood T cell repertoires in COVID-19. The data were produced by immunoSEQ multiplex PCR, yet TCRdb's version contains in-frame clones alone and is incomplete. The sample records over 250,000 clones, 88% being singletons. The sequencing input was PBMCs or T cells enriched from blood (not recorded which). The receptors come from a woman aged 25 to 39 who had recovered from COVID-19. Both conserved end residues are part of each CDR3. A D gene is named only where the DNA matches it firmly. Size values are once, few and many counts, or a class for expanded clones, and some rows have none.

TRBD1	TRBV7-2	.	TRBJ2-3	CASSLVGTGNTDTQYF	TGTGCCAGCAGCTTAGTCGGGACAGGAAACACAGATACGCAGTATTTT
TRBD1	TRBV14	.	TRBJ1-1	CASSQVDRVGTEAFF	TGTGCCAGCAGCCAAGTCGACAGGGTGGGGACTGAAGCTTTCTTT
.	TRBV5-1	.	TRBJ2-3	CASRPLGGLGDTQYF	TGCGCCAGCAGACCCCTTGGGGGGTTGGGAGATACGCAGTATTTT
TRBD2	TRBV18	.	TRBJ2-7	CASSQLADSYEQYF	TGTGCCAGCTCACAGCTAGCGGATTCCTACGAGCAGTACTTC
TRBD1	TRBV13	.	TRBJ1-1	CASSFDRVRAFF	TGTGCCAGCAGCTTCGACAGGGTCCGAGCTTTCTTT
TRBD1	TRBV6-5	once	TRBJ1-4	CASSWTGGDEKLFF	TGTGCCAGCAGTTGGACAGGGGGCGATGAAAAACTGTTTTTT
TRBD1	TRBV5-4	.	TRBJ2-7	CASSSAGTGFSEQYF	TGTGCCAGCAGCAGCGCCGGGACAGGGTTTAGCGAGCAGTACTTC
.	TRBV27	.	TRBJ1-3	CASSLSGGPTESSGNTIYF	TGTGCCAGCAGTTTATCCGGGGGTCCTACTGAGTCCTCTGGAAACACCATATATTTT
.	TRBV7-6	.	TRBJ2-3	CASSSFDNTDTQYF	TGTGCCAGCAGCTCGTTCGACAACACAGATACGCAGTATTTT
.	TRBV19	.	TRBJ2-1	CASKRGGARDEQFF	TGTGCCAGTAAAAGAGGGGGGGCCCGAGATGAGCAGTTCTTC
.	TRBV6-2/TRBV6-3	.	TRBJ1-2	CASSYSRNYGYTF	TGTGCCAGCAGTTACTCCAGGAACTATGGCTACACCTTC
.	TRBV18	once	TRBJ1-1	CASSPVGQSSEAFF	TGTGCCAGCTCACCAGTTGGACAGTCAAGTGAAGCTTTCTTT
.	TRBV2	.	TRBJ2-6	CASSGQDSGANVLTF	TGTGCCAGCAGTGGACAGGACTCTGGGGCCAACGTCCTGACTTTC
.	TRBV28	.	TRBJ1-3	CASIERGRGGNTIYF	TGTGCCAGCATCGAACGGGGCAGGGGTGGAAACACCATATATTTT
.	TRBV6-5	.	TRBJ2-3	CASSYTVPSTDTQYF	TGTGCCAGCAGTTACACAGTCCCTAGCACAGATACGCAGTATTTT
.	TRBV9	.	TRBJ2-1	CASSAGVNEQFF	TGTGCCAGCAGCGCCGGGGTGAATGAGCAGTTCTTC
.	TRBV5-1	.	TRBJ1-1	CASSLGLTQSSEAFF	TGCGCCAGCAGCTTGGGCCTGACTCAATCGTCTGAAGCTTTCTTT
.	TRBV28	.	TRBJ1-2	CASSLSAQRYGYTF	TGTGCCAGCAGTCTCTCGGCGCAGCGATATGGCTACACCTTC
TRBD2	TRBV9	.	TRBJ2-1	CASGLERAGGPNNEQFF	TGTGCCAGCGGACTAGAGAGAGCGGGAGGGCCCAACAATGAGCAGTTCTTC
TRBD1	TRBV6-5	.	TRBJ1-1	CASRQQGASFTEAFF	TGTGCCAGCAGGCAACAGGGGGCGTCTTTCACTGAAGCTTTCTTT
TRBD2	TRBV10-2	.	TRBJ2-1	CASSESSGRRNEQFF	TGCGCCAGCAGTGAGTCAAGCGGGAGGCGCAATGAGCAGTTCTTC
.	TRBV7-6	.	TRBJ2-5	CASSLVTGSEETQYF	TGTGCCAGCAGTCTTGTCACAGGTTCTGAAGAGACCCAGTACTTC
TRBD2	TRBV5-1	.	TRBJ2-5	CASRPGLAANAQETQYF	TGCGCCAGCAGGCCGGGACTAGCGGCTAATGCTCAAGAGACCCAGTACTTC
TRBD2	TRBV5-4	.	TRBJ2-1	CASSLVSLSGRAHEQFF	TGTGCCAGCAGCTTGGTTTCTCTAAGCGGGAGGGCCCATGAGCAGTTCTTC
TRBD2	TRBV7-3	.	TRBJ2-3	CASSSPGGATDTQYF	TGTGCCAGCAGCTCGCCCGGGGGGGCCACAGATACGCAGTATTTT
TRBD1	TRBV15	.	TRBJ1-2	CATSRDRDRVYYGYTF	TGTGCCACCAGCAGAGACCGGGACAGGGTATACTATGGCTACACCTTC
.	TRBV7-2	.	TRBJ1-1	CASSSRNTEAFF	TGTGCCAGCAGCTCGCGGAACACTGAAGCTTTCTTT
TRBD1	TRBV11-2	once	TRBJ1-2	CASSLQGAGGYTF	TGTGCCAGCAGCCTCCAGGGGGCCGGAGGCTACACCTTC